This TCR beta chain was recorded in a study of T cell responses to AZD1222 COVID-19 vaccine (dated by TCRdb to the early 2020s). General notes on the study: A total of 233 trial participants underwent TCR sequencing, of whom more than 200 had received two doses of AZD1222 and roughly 26 had received two doses of the MenACWY control vaccine. Enrollment into the trials was organized by age into subgroups of 18-55, 56-69 and 70-plus years, and those subgroups contained roughly 160, 29 and 62 TCR-sequenced participants, respectively. The full study reports these points: Spike-specific TCR breadth and depth rose significantly after two AZD1222 doses compared with day 0 and with MenACWY recipients. Because no samples from the day 14 peak response were available, repertoires could be characterized only after the peak T cell response. Epitopes outside the regions mutated in the B.1.351 and B.1.1.7 variants were reportedly recognized by nearly half of the unique spike-specific TCRs. The 56-69-year group was small, and its depth increase did not reach significance, likely because of low power. Most participants were white British and females outnumbered males, and the authors suggested that clonal diversity may have been underestimated. Conclusions about previously exposed vaccinees were limited because only a handful of AZD1222 recipients were SARS-CoV-2 seropositive at baseline. Vaccine-associated CD4 TCRs spanned the whole spike protein, with dominant responses in regions 160-218 and 743-854.

The CDR3 regions of human TCRbeta chains were analyzed by immunosequencing. On the study's bioinformatics: Repertoire TCRs were matched against a reference library of SARS-CoV-2-specific TCRs generated with the MIRA antigen-specificity platform. Breadth was defined as the fraction of unique TCRs that were SARS-CoV-2-associated. Depth was defined as the fraction of total T cells that were SARS-CoV-2-associated. Each spike-specific TCR was assigned to its reactive spike region and to a CD4 or CD8 class using the MIRA data. Log10-transformed breadth and depth values were compared by one-way ANOVA with Sidak's multiple comparisons tests. The table was pulled from immuneACCESS by TCRdb, which kept in-frame rearrangements only. Such tables lose some clones; where checked, under half of the loss comes from unresolved V genes, and the rest has no known cause. That table supplies the V and J calls and clone size; D and trimming were determined from the DNA. The sample data list under 150,000 clones, and 75% to 95% of these were observed just once. 1.5% to 2% of the sample belongs to the ten largest clones.

On this clone: Its specific antigen is unknown. Base qualities were left out, and no much larger clone turns up one base away.

Trimming at the junction amounts to 10 bases on V and 3 bases on J, and the germline ends lie 25 bases apart. The germline V gene yields SNHLY for CDR1 and FYNNEI for CDR2. The CDR3 measures 16 amino acids from cysteine to phenylalanine. Solely the CDR3 DNA is kept, with 48 bases framed from the first base. The time point label, as the study defines it: about 28 days (+/-7) after the second vaccine dose. AZD1222 recipients whose second dose came at about 4 weeks and those whose second dose came at about 12 weeks were combined into one group, since spike-specific TCR depth and breadth did not differ between the two schedules. Vaccinee samples were obtained from the UK trials COV001 and COV002, which included a single-blind randomized controlled phase 2/3 trial of AZD1222 (ChAdOx1 nCoV-19) in healthy adults. For TCRbeta chain sequencing, PBMC samples were collected from trial participants at day 0 and at day 28 after the second dose.

The source material was peripheral blood, sampled 28 days after the second AZD1222 dose. The rearranged chain carries TRBV2 and TRBJ2-7; the D gene may be TRBD1 or TRBD2, since each aligns over 5 bases. The receptor was derived from an adult who received the AZD1222 COVID-19 vaccine. The nucleotide sequence is given as TGTGCCACCTTGCTCGAGGGGAAAGGGATTCTCTACGAGCAGTACTTC. Translated, it gives CATLLEGKGILYEQYF.